This T cell receptor beta chain was recorded in a study of shared clonotypes between healthy human individuals. Overall study context: Two women and a few men aged 18 to 49 made up the donors. Study outcomes and limitations: Sampling covered nothing but blood. Tissue TCR repertoires likely differ from those found in blood. Lower generation probabilities were found for non-shared clonotypes than for those shared by all four donors.

Only in-frame clones appear in the TCRdb table, and some are missing; sequencing was by immunoSEQ multiplex PCR. The profile shows approximately 2,000,000 clones, approximately 90% of them singletons. Comments on this clone: Its antigen is as yet unknown. Other DNA sequences from this sample encode an identical CDR3 as well.

Germline V gene sequence: CDR1 SGHNT, CDR2 YYREEE (reference sequence). The CDR3 length is 15 residues. V shed 2 bases and J 4 bases; nucleotides not matched to a gene: 4. Sequencing input: naive CD4+ T cells from PBMCs. Subset described: CD45RA+ positively selected. This chain uses TRBV5-4 with TRBJ2-1; 9 nucleotides match TRBD2. The TCR comes from a man aged 18 to 29 in good health. Some clones in this sample may be carry-over from other donors' samples. The CDR3 DNA is TGTGCCAGCAGCTTAGGTCTAGCGGGGTACAATGAGCAGTTCTTC. Translating gives CASSLGLAGYNEQFF. The full variable domain, completed using reference TRBV5-4 and TRBJ2-1, is ETGVTQSPTHLIKTRGQQVTLRCSSQSGHNTVSWYQQALGQGPQFIFQYYREEENGRGNFPPRFSGLQFPNYSSELNVNALELDDSALYLCASSLGLAGYNEQFFGPGTRLTVL.